These 21 T cell receptor beta chains were sequenced from one sample in a study of OX40 agonist ivuxolimab in advanced cancers. TCRdb's copy holds only in-frame clones and misses some; the assay was immunoSEQ multiplex PCR. The table has some 60,000 clones, over 75% seen once; the top ten hold roughly 1.9%. This specimen was CD4+ or CD8+ T cells sorted from blood, taken in a trial of the OX40 agonist ivuxolimab. The source of these receptors is an adult with an advanced solid tumor such as melanoma, head and neck, liver or kidney cancer.

The rearrangement joins TRBV7-9 to TRBJ1-1; D is perhaps TRBD1 (6 bases). The length of the CDR3 is 15 residues. Germline lookup yields CDR1 SEHNR and CDR2 FQNEAQ (reference sequence). The V and J ends lost 5 bases and 5 bases respectively, with 18 bases between them. CDR3 DNA sequence: TGTGCCAGCAGCCGGCTGGGGGGCTTAAAAACTGAAGCTTTCTTT. It translates to CASSRLGGLKTEAFF.

This chain uses TRBV7-2 with TRBJ1-2, with no clear D. The V gene lost 5 bases and the J gene lost 4 bases, with 14 bases spanning the gap. Germline values: CDR1 SGHTA, CDR2 FQGNSA. The CDR3 is made up of 14 amino acids. CDR3 residues: CASSPTDGGYGYTF. DNA of the CDR3: TGTGCCAGCAGCCCCACTGATGGAGGCTATGGCTACACCTTC.

The gene calls are TRBV30 and TRBJ1-3, with unresolved D. Trimming pared 4 bases from V and 4 bases from J, leaving 14 bases between. The germline gives CDR1 GTSNPN, CDR2 SVGIG (reference sequence). The CDR3 loop spans 14 amino acids. The CDR3 spells CAWKTGRGGNTIYF. The CDR3 DNA sequence: TGTGCCTGGAAAACCGGTCGCGGAGGAAACACCATATATTTT.

V is TRBV19 and J is TRBJ1-6; 9 positions match TRBD1. Germline CDR1 reads LNHDA; CDR2 reads SQIVND (reference sequence). The V and J ends lost 5 bases and 7 bases, in that order; junction bases with no gene match: 6. CDR3 length: 15 amino acids. Here the CDR3 DNA reads TGTGCCAGTAGTTGGGGACAGGGTGTAAATTCACCCCTCCACTTT. It translates to CASSWGQGVNSPLHF.

CDR3 residues: CASTPGHISNTEAFF. Written as DNA, the CDR3 is TGTGCCAGTACACCGGGACACATATCGAACACTGAAGCTTTCTTT. This chain joins TRBV19 and TRBJ1-1; D is possibly TRBD1 (6 bases). Germline lookup yields CDR1 LNHDA and CDR2 SQIVND (reference sequence). CDR3 length: 15 amino acids. Trimming cost V 7 bases and J 1 base, with 16 bases left between them.

The chain is built from TRBV5-4 and TRBJ1-3; no reliable D call. CDR1 is SGHNT, CDR2 YYREEE, per germline (reference sequence). Deletions cut 0 bases from V and 2 bases from J, with 3 bases between. The CDR3 length is 13 residues. The CDR3 sequence is CASSLGAGNTIYF. The DNA for the CDR3 is TGTGCCAGCAGCTTGGGGGCTGGAAACACCATATATTTT.

The chain joins TRBV19 to TRBJ1-1, with 7 nucleotides matching TRBD1. V was pared by 8 bases and J by 3 bases, with 6 bases of the junction left unmatched. The CDR3 has 13 residues. Germline CDR1 reads LNHDA; CDR2 reads SQIVND (reference sequence). The CDR3 DNA follows: TGTGCCAGTTTCCCCACAGGGGACACTGAAGCTTTCTTT. This translates into CASFPTGDTEAFF.

The chain links TRBV28 to TRBJ2-3; either TRBD1 or TRBD2 may fit D (5 bases each). Germline CDR1 and CDR2: MDHEN and SYDVKM. Trimming took 5 bases from V and 2 from J, leaving 23 bases between them. CDR3 length: 18 residues. Here the CDR3 DNA reads TGTGCCAGCAGTGGTAACCTGGGACGGTTGGGGGACACAGATACGCAGTATTTT. It specifies CASSGNLGRLGDTDTQYF.

This sequence joins TRBV7-5 and TRBJ1-5. TRBV7-5 corresponds to a pseudogene. CDR3 length: 15 amino acids. The CDR3, as DNA: TGTGTCAGAAGCTTAGTTGCGGGGGCTAGTCAGCCCCAGCATTTT. Its translation is CVRSLVAGASQPQHF.

The CDR3 DNA is TGTGCCAGCAGCCCACAGGGGACGGCGAACACCGGGGAGCTGTTTTTT. It encodes CASSPQGTANTGELFF. The chain is built from TRBV2 and TRBJ2-2, with 7 bases fitting TRBD1. V was pared by 6 bases and J by 0 bases, with 7 bases of the junction left unmatched. The CDR3 consists of 16 residues. In germline, CDR1 is SNHLY, CDR2 FYNNEI.

This rearrangement joins TRBV4-1 to TRBJ2-3, with D unclear. The CDR3 is 16 amino acids. The germline V gene has CDR1 MGHRA and CDR2 YSYEKL. Trimming left V 0 bases short and J 0 bases short, with 10 bases between. The CDR3 sequence: CASSQDPLGSTDTQYF. In nucleotides, the CDR3 is TGCGCCAGCAGCCAAGATCCCCTGGGGAGCACAGATACGCAGTATTTT.

This clone was counted only a few times. The chain combines TRBV6-5 with TRBJ1-5; D is unresolved. CDR1 and CDR2 from the germline V gene are MNHEY and SVGAGI. V gave up 0 bases and J gave up 1 base, with 1 base separating them. There are 13 residues in the CDR3. The CDR3 nucleotides are TGTGCCAGCAGTTACTCGAGCAATCAGCCCCAGCATTTT. Amino acid sequence: CASSYSSNQPQHF.

The chain links TRBV18 to TRBJ1-4; TRBD1 agrees at 12 bases. V gave up 5 bases and J gave up 6 bases; unmatched junction bases: 7. Germline CDR1 reads KGHSH; CDR2 reads LQKENI. CDR3 length: 16 amino acids. In DNA, the CDR3 is TGTGCCAGCTCAACCGGGACAGGGGGCGGCTATGAAAAACTGTTTTTT. Amino acids: CASSTGTGGGYEKLFF. Supplemented by reference TRBV18 and TRBJ1-4, the full variable domain reads NAGVMQNPRHLVRRRGQEARLRCSPMKGHSHVYWYRQLPEEGLKFMVYLQKENIIDESGMPKERFSAEFPKEGPSILRIQQVVRGDSAAYFCASSTGTGGGYEKLFFGSGTQLSVL.

The chain uses TRBV9 and TRBJ2-2; perhaps TRBD2 as D (5 bases). Deletions cut 4 bases from V and 1 base from J, with 14 bases between. Germline V CDR1 and CDR2: SGDLS, YYNGEE. The CDR3 spans 16 residues. CDR3 protein: CASSLSGSRNTGELFF. For the CDR3, the DNA is TGTGCCAGCAGCCTCAGTGGGAGCAGGAACACCGGGGAGCTGTTTTTT. Drawing the rest from reference TRBV9 and TRBJ2-2, the complete variable domain is DSGVTQTPKHLITATGQRVTLRCSPRSGDLSVYWYQQSLDQGLQFLIQYYNGEERAKGNILERFSAQQFPDLHSELNLSSLELGDSALYFCASSLSGSRNTGELFFGEGSRLTVL.

The V and J genes are TRBV28 and TRBJ1-5; 7 bases map to TRBD1. Trimming cost V 6 bases and J 7 bases; bases outside gene matches: 9. Looked up from germline, CDR1 is MDHEN and CDR2 is SYDVKM. The CDR3 has 14 amino acids. The CDR3: CASSLRDSVQPQHF. The CDR3 DNA is TGTGCCAGCAGCCTCCGGGACAGCGTCCAGCCCCAGCATTTT.

CDR3 DNA: TGTGCCAGCAGTTGGGGGACAGCCCAAGAGACCCAGTACTTC. Translated: CASSWGTAQETQYF. The rearrangement uses TRBV27 and TRBJ2-5; TRBD1 agrees at 7 bases. Germline values: CDR1 MNHEY, CDR2 SMNVEV (reference sequence). V lost 4 bases, J lost 1 base, and 3 bases stayed unmatched. The CDR3 sequence is 14 residues long.

This chain links TRBV18 with TRBJ1-6; D is unresolved. This CDR3 comprises 15 residues. The V end was cut by 3 bases, the J end by 3 bases, with 9 bases between. Germline CDR1 and CDR2: KGHSH and LQKENI. CDR3 in amino acids: CASSPGRFYNSPLHF. The DNA of the CDR3 is TGTGCCAGCTCACCCGGACGGTTCTATAATTCACCCCTCCACTTT.

Only one count was recorded for this clone. The genes are TRBV7-2 and TRBJ1-2; no reliable D call. CDR3 size: 14 residues. Germline V gene lookup returns CDR1 SGHTA and CDR2 FQGNSA. The V end lost 3 bases, the J end lost 2 bases, and 10 bases lay between the germline ends. CDR3 DNA: TGTGCCAGCAGCTTCCGTTTCTCGAACTATGGCTACACCTTC. Translated: CASSFRFSNYGYTF.

The CDR3 spells CASSRPGQEVETQYF. The CDR3 nucleotides read TGTGCCAGCAGCAGACCGGGACAAGAGGTCGAGACCCAGTACTTC. The rearrangement links TRBV9 to TRBJ2-5, with a weak D call TRBD1 (6 bases). V was shortened by 4 bases and J by 5 bases, with 18 bases between the two germline ends. Germline values: CDR1 SGDLS, CDR2 YYNGEE. The CDR3 length is 15 residues. Together with reference TRBV9 and TRBJ2-5, the CDR3 gives the full variable domain: DSGVTQTPKHLITATGQRVTLRCSPRSGDLSVYWYQQSLDQGLQFLIQYYNGEERAKGNILERFSAQQFPDLHSELNLSSLELGDSALYFCASSRPGQEVETQYFGPGTRLLVL.

This chain joins TRBV19 and TRBJ2-5; D remains ambiguous. The J call is uncertain, as TRBJ2-7 better fits the DNA end. Germline CDR1 is LNHDA and CDR2 is SQIVND (reference sequence). CDR3 length: 13 residues. CDR3 residues: CASSAGPVYEQYF. The CDR3 nucleotides read TGTGCCAGTAGTGCCGGGCCTGTCTACGAGCAGTACTTC.

The V and J genes are TRBV5-4 and TRBJ2-5; weak D call: TRBD1 (5 bases). This CDR3 is 14 amino acids long. The germline gives CDR1 SGHNT, CDR2 YYREEE (reference sequence). Trimming stripped 4 bases from V and 4 bases from J, with 14 bases between. The CDR3 DNA reads as TGTGCCAGCAGCGTGATGCAGGGCTCAGAGACCCAGTACTTC. Its translation is CASSVMQGSETQYF.